The source of this TCR beta chain is a study of T cell repertoires in cytomegalovirus infection. TCRdb itself ran the reads through MiXCR, one entry per CDR3 protein. This table holds approximately 89,000 distinct CDR3 sequences, more than 20% found once. The CDR3 extends over 14 amino acids. The germline V gene encodes CDR1 DFQATT and CDR2 SNEGSKA (reference sequence). The J segment lost 10 bases and the V segment lost 4 bases, leaving 11 bases of the junction unmatched. With regard to this clonotype: No antigen is known for it.

This specimen consisted of CD8+ T cells from cultured PBMCs, obtained from culture after CMV antigen stimulation. This chain links TRBV20-1 with TRBJ2-3; 10 nucleotides line up with TRBD2. This receptor was taken from a human donor in good health (CMV status not recorded). Some clones in this sample may be carry-over from other donors' samples. The CDR3 is CSANKREGLPAQYF. DNA of the CDR3: TGCAGTGCTAATAAGCGGGAGGGCCTCCCTGCGCAGTATTTT.